This record looks at one TCR beta chain sequence and its context. The antigen is not known. The sample originates from a study of cytomegalovirus exposure and HLA in healthy donors. Findings of the study overall: Rare sequences made up most TCRs, while some public TCRs were found in many donors. The likely origin of a cluster of highly shared sequence variants was a sequencing artifact. The availability of immune exposure information extended only to CMV serostatus.

Researchers ran the PCR with 60 Vbeta and 13 Jbeta primers. Sequencing was performed with immunoSEQ multiplex PCR; in TCRdb, only in-frame clones are kept and a portion is missing. The table has some 160,000 clones, under 80% seen once. Germline assignment: CDR1 MDHEN and CDR2 SYDVKM. The CDR3 is 11 residues long. What was sequenced was PBMCs. The gene calls are TRBV28 and TRBJ2-1; D not resolved. The source is a woman in her twenties or thirties in good health and CMV-seronegative. CDR3 region: CVSRLYNEQFF. In DNA, the CDR3 is TGTGTGTCTAGGCTCTACAATGAGCAGTTCTTC.